One sample yielded the 21 T cell receptor beta chains listed below, sequenced in a study of OX40 agonist ivuxolimab in advanced cancers. The table came from immunoSEQ multiplex PCR; TCRdb's copy has only in-frame clones and leaves some out. The table records around 76,000 clones, 75% to 90% of them present only once. The specimen was CD4+ or CD8+ T cells sorted from blood, collected in a trial of the OX40 agonist ivuxolimab. The receptor source for this set is an adult with an advanced solid tumor such as melanoma, head and neck, liver or kidney cancer.

The chain links TRBV19 to TRBJ1-5; D unresolved. Per the germline V gene, CDR1 is LNHDA and CDR2 is SQIVND (reference sequence). This CDR3 region has 15 residues. Trimming took off 5 bases at V and 2 bases at J, with 13 bases between the two ends. This CDR3 reads CASSAGLEGNQPQHF. DNA for the CDR3: TGTGCCAGTAGTGCGGGATTAGAGGGCAATCAGCCCCAGCATTTT.

This chain joins TRBV9 and TRBJ2-1; 8 bases line up with TRBD2. CDR1 and CDR2 (germline): SGDLS, YYNGEE. This CDR3 has 15 amino acids. V trimming: 0 bases; J trimming: 5 bases; junction bases outside the gene matches: 4. The chain's CDR3 is CASSVVLAGNNEQFF. The DNA for the CDR3 is TGTGCCAGCAGCGTAGTGTTAGCGGGGAACAATGAGCAGTTCTTC.

V and J are TRBV6-4 and TRBJ1-1; D is uncertain. CDR3 length equals 18 residues. Trimming took off 4 bases at V and 1 base at J, with 22 bases between the two ends. Germline values: CDR1 MRHNA, CDR2 SNTAGT. CDR3 sequence (DNA): TGTGCCAGCAGTGTAGTAATATGGGATAGCCAGAGGAACACTGAAGCTTTCTTT. This sequence encodes CASSVVIWDSQRNTEAFF.

The chain recombines TRBV2 with TRBJ1-2, with D tentatively TRBD1 (5 bases). Trimming removed 5 bases at V and 7 bases at J, with 23 bases between. Germline assignment: CDR1 SNHLY and CDR2 FYNNEI. The CDR3 is 16 amino acids. The CDR3, as DNA: TGTGCCAGCAGTCCCGGGGGGACTCGGTCAACGGGTGGCTACACCTTC. Amino acid sequence: CASSPGGTRSTGGYTF.

This clone appeared a single time. The chain has TRBV4-1 and TRBJ1-1, with a possible D match to TRBD1 (5 bases). V lost 4 bases to trimming and J lost 6 bases, with 18 bases between them. The CDR3 extends over 15 amino acids. The germline CDR1 and CDR2 sequences are MGHRA and YSYEKL. The CDR3 DNA reads TGCGCCAGCAGCCCGGGACCCCTTCGTGATGCTGAAGCTTTCTTT. Protein product: CASSPGPLRDAEAFF.

This clone has only one observation. CDR3 sequence: CASSPGQGENYGYTF. CDR3 DNA sequence: TGTGCCAGCAGTCCCGGACAGGGAGAAAACTATGGCTACACCTTC. The rearrangement uses TRBV2 and TRBJ1-2, with TRBD1 matching over 8 bases. Germline-derived CDR1 and CDR2 are SNHLY and FYNNEI. This CDR3 spans 15 amino acids. Unmatched junction bases numbered 7, after V lost 5 bases and J lost 2 bases.

The chain combines TRBV29-1 with TRBJ2-3; D might be TRBD1 (5 bases). V was cut by 2 bases and J by 0 bases, with 6 bases left in between. The CDR3 is made up of 13 amino acids. CDR1 SQVTM and CDR2 ANQGSEA come from the germline V gene. CDR3 in amino acids: CSVETGSTDTQYF. In DNA form, the CDR3 reads TGCAGCGTTGAAACAGGTAGCACAGATACGCAGTATTTT.

The V and J genes are TRBV2 and TRBJ2-5; no reliable D call. Per the germline V gene, CDR1 is SNHLY and CDR2 is FYNNEI. The V gene lost 4 bases and the J gene lost 5 bases, with 14 bases spanning the gap. The CDR3 sequence is 14 residues long. In DNA form, the CDR3 reads TGTGCCAGCAGTGCTACAAGGTTGGGGGAGACCCAGTACTTC. This sequence encodes CASSATRLGETQYF.

This chain links TRBV6-6 with TRBJ2-7, with TRBD1 matching over 9 bases. The germline V gene encodes CDR1 MNHNY and CDR2 SVGAGI (reference sequence). The CDR3 loop spans 16 amino acids. Unmatched junction bases numbered 7, after V lost 2 bases and J lost 2 bases. CDR3 sequence (DNA): TGTGCCAGCAGTTACGGGACAGGGTTCCCCACCTACGAGCAGTACTTC. Translating it yields CASSYGTGFPTYEQYF.

In its sample, this clone was seen a few times. The V call is TRBV30, the J call TRBJ1-2; D is uncertain. Germline lookup yields CDR1 GTSNPN and CDR2 SVGIG (reference sequence). The V gene lost 3 bases and the J gene lost 8 bases, with 16 bases spanning the gap. The CDR3 consists of 13 residues. In nucleotides, the CDR3 is TGTGCCTGGAGACTGACCTTTGTTGGGGGCTACACCTTC. Its translation: CAWRLTFVGGYTF. Full variable domain (outside the CDR3, taken from reference TRBV30 and TRBJ1-2): SQTIHQWPATLVQPVGSPLSLECTVEGTSNPNLYWYRQAAGRGLQLLFYSVGIGQISSEVPQNLSASRPQDRQFILSSKKLLLSDSGFYLCAWRLTFVGGYTFGSGTRLTVV.

This sequence joins TRBV29-1 and TRBJ2-6; TRBD2 aligns across 9 bases. Germline V gives CDR1 SQVTM, CDR2 ANQGSEA. The CDR3 extends over 18 amino acids. The V gene end was trimmed by 4 bases and the J gene end by 0 bases; junction bases not matched to a gene: 10. This CDR3 is CSVVLRSSGDSGANVLTF. The CDR3 DNA reads as TGCAGCGTTGTGCTCAGGTCTAGCGGGGACTCTGGGGCCAACGTCCTGACTTTC.

The chain joins TRBV4-3 to TRBJ2-3; perhaps D is TRBD1 or TRBD2 (5 bases each). Germline V gives CDR1 LGHNA, CDR2 YSLEER. The V gene lost 1 base and the J gene lost 0 bases, with 11 bases spanning the gap. This CDR3 is built from 16 residues. In DNA form, the CDR3 reads TGCGCCAGCAGCCAAGCTTGGGACGTTAGCACAGATACGCAGTATTTT. This translates into CASSQAWDVSTDTQYF.

V usage is TRBV12-5 and J usage is TRBJ2-5, with D tentatively TRBD1 (6 bases). There are 16 residues in the CDR3. Germline loops: CDR1 LGHNT, CDR2 FRNRAP. V lost 0 bases and J 1 base, leaving 12 bases between the germline ends. Here the CDR3 DNA reads TGTGCTAGTGGTTTGGTAACCACAGGGATCCAAGAGACCCAGTACTTC. Protein: CASGLVTTGIQETQYF.

The chain employs TRBV28 and TRBJ2-3; 10 nucleotides align to TRBD1. The CDR3 sequence is 15 residues long. Germline assignment: CDR1 MDHEN and CDR2 SYDVKM. The V and J ends lost 5 bases and 3 bases, in that order; junction bases with no gene match: 5. Here the CDR3 DNA reads TGTGCCAGCAGTCCCGGACAGGGGGGAACAGATACGCAGTATTTT. This codes for CASSPGQGGTDTQYF.

CDR3 loop: CSVEGFYGYTF. DNA for the CDR3: TGCAGCGTTGAGGGTTTCTATGGCTACACCTTC. J is TRBJ1-2 and V is TRBV29-1; D remains ambiguous. Germline values: CDR1 SQVTM, CDR2 ANQGSEA. V dropped 3 bases and J dropped 4 bases, with 6 bases sitting between them. There are 11 residues in the CDR3.

Points on this clone: The sample carries other DNA sequences with the same CDR3. The chain couples TRBV15 to TRBJ1-5; a weak D match, TRBD1 (6 bases). V was pared by 0 bases and J by 4 bases, with 7 bases between. Germline CDR1 LNHNV, CDR2 YYDKDF (reference sequence). This CDR3 contains 14 residues. The chain's CDR3 is CATSREGGNQPQHF. In nucleotides, the CDR3 is TGTGCCACCAGCAGAGAAGGGGGGAATCAGCCCCAGCATTTT.

This chain joins TRBV9 and TRBJ2-3, with 10 bases fitting TRBD2. V was pared by 4 bases and J by 4 bases, with 3 bases of the junction left unmatched. CDR1 is SGDLS, CDR2 YYNGEE, per germline. The CDR3 is 14 amino acids. The CDR3 DNA is TGTGCCAGCAGCATTCTAGCGGGGGCAGATACGCAGTATTTT. It yields the protein CASSILAGADTQYF.

V is TRBV6-1 and J is TRBJ2-5; TRBD1 might be the D (5 bases). The CDR3 has 12 amino acids. Trimming shortened V by 8 bases and J by 5 bases, and 12 bases separated the two germline ends. The germline gives CDR1 MNHNS, CDR2 SASEGT. The CDR3 nucleotides are TGTGCCAGCGGTATCTCAGGGGAGACCCAGTACTTC. Its protein product is CASGISGETQYF.

This chain uses TRBV5-1 with TRBJ1-1, with 9 bases that match TRBD1. The germline V gene has CDR1 SGHRS and CDR2 YFSETQ. CDR3 length: 14 amino acids. Unmatched junction bases numbered 3, after V lost 2 bases and J lost 4 bases. The CDR3 is CASSFGTGSTEAFF. The CDR3 coding sequence is TGCGCCAGCAGCTTCGGGACAGGGTCCACTGAAGCTTTCTTT.

In this sample, this clone turned up once. The rearrangement uses TRBV5-4 and TRBJ2-7; 7 bases align to TRBD1. The ends lost 4 bases at V and 0 bases at J; junction bases unmatched: 4. The CDR3 sequence is 14 residues long. The germline V gene has CDR1 SGHNT and CDR2 YYREEE (reference sequence). The CDR3 DNA sequence: TGTGCCAGCAGCCCCGAGGGGGCCTCCTACGAGCAGTACTTC. Translated: CASSPEGASYEQYF.

The gene calls are TRBV6-5 and TRBJ2-7, with 10 bases aligning to TRBD2. The CDR3 length is 13 residues. Looked up from germline, CDR1 is MNHEY and CDR2 is SVGAGI. With V trimmed by 5 bases and J by 7 bases, 5 bases remained unmatched. CDR3 region: CASSSGRAREQYF. CDR3 in DNA: TGTGCCAGCAGTAGCGGGAGGGCCAGGGAGCAGTACTTC.